In this sample, the clone carrying this T cell receptor (beta chain) turned up once. Antigen unknown. Clones were read by immunoSEQ multiplex PCR, and TCRdb kept only the in-frame ones, dropping some. The data show 75,000 to 100,000 clones, with 85% seen just once and around an eighth held by the top ten. The data were taken from a study of T cell responses to AZD1222 COVID-19 vaccine. Study-level findings and limits: In the spike-specific TCR repertoire, nearly half reportedly target unmutated variant regions. Every sample of the repertoires postdated the peak T cell response.

Trimming took 5 bases from V and 4 from J; bases not matched to a gene: 10. CDR1 and CDR2 (germline): GTSNPN, SVGIG (reference sequence). The CDR3 extends over 15 amino acids. The TCR comes from an adult in good health. Sequenced here: peripheral blood, sampled on day 0 of AZD1222 vaccination. The J gene is TRBJ1-5, the V gene TRBV30; 8 bases map to TRBD1. The CDR3 loop reads CAWSPGTGGNQPQHF. The CDR3 region has the DNA TGTGCCTGGTCACCTGGGACAGGAGGGAATCAGCCCCAGCATTTT.